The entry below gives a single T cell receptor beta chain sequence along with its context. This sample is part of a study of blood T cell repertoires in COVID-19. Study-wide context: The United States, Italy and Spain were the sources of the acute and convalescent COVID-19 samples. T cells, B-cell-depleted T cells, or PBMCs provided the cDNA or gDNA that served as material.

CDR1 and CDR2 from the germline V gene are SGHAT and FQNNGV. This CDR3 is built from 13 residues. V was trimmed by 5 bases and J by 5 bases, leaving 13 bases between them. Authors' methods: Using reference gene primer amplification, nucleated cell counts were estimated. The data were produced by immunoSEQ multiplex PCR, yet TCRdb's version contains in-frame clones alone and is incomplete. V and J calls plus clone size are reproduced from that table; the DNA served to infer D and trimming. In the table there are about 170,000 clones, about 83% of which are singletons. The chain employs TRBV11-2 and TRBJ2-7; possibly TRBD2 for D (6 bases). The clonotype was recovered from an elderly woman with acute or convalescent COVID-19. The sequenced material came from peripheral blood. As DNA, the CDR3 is TGTGCCAGCAGCCGTCCGGGAGACCACGAGCAGTACTTC. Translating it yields CASSRPGDHEQYF.